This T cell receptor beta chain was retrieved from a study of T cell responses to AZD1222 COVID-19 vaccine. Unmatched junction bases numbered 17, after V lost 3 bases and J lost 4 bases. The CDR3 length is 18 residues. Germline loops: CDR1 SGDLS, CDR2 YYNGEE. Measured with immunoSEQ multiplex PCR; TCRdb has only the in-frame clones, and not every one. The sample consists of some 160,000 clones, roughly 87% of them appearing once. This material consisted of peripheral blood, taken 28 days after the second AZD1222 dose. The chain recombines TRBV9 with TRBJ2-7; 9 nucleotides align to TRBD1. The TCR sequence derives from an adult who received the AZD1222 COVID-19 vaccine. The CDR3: CASSGTRKQGAVGYEQYF. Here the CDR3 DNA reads TGTGCCAGCAGCGGGACCCGGAAACAGGGGGCAGTCGGATACGAGCAGTACTTC.